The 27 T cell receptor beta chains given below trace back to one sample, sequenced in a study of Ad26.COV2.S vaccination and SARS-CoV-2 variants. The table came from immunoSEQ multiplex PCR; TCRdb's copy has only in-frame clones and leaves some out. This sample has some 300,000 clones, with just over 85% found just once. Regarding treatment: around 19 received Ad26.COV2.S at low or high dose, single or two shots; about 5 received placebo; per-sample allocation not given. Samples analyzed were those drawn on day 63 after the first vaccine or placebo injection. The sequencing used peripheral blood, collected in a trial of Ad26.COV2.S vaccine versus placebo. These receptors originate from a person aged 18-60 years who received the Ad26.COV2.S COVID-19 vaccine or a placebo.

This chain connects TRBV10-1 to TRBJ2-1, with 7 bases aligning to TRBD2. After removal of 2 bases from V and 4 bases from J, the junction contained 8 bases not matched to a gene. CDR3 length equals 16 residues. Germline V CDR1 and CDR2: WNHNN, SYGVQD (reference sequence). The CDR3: CASSESSGLVYNEQFF. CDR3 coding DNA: TGCGCCAGCAGTGAGAGTTCCGGACTAGTGTACAATGAGCAGTTCTTC.

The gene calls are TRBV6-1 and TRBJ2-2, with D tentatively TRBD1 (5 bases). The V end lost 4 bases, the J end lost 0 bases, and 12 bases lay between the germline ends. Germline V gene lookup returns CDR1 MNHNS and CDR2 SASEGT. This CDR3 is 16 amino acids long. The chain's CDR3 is CASSARQFANTGELFF. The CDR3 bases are TGTGCCAGCAGTGCCCGACAGTTCGCGAACACCGGGGAGCTGTTTTTT.

CDR3: CASSLDREGYSPLHF. CDR3 DNA: TGTGCCAGCAGCTTGGACCGTGAAGGGTATTCACCCCTCCACTTT. This chain connects TRBV5-8 to TRBJ1-6; D gene unclear. The V and J ends lost 0 bases and 8 bases respectively, with 12 bases between them. The CDR3 runs to 15 residues. Germline V gene lookup returns CDR1 SGHTS and CDR2 YDEGEE.

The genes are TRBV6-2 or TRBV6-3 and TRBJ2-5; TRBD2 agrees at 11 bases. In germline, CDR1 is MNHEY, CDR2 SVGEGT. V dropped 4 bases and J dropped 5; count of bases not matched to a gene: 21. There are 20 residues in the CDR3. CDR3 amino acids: CASSSTSGVPSWEAGETQYF. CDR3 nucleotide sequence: TGTGCCAGCAGTTCGACTAGCGGGGTCCCTTCATGGGAGGCGGGGGAGACCCAGTACTTC.

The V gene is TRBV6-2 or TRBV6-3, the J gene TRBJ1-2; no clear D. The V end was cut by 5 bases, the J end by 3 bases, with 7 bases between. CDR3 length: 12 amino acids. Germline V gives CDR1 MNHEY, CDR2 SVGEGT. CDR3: CASSPSHYGYTF. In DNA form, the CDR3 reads TGTGCCAGCAGTCCCTCCCACTATGGCTACACCTTC.

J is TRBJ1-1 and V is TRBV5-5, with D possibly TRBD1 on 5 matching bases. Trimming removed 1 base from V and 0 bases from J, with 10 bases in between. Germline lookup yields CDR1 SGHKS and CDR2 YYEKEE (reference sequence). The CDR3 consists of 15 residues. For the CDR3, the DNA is TGTGCCAGCAGCTTGCGAGAGGGGATGAACACTGAAGCTTTCTTT. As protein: CASSLREGMNTEAFF. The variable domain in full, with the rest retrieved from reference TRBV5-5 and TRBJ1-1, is DAGVTQSPTHLIKTRGQQVTLRCSPISGHKSVSWYQQVLGQGPQFIFQYYEKEERGRGNFPDRFSARQFPNYSSELNVNALLLGDSALYLCASSLREGMNTEAFFGQGTRLTVV.

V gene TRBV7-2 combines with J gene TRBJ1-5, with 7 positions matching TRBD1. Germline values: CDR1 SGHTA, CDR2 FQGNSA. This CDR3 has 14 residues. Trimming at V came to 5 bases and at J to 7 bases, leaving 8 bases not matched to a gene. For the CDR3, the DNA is TGTGCCAGCAGCCCCCGGACAGGTGACCAGCCCCAGCATTTT. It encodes CASSPRTGDQPQHF.

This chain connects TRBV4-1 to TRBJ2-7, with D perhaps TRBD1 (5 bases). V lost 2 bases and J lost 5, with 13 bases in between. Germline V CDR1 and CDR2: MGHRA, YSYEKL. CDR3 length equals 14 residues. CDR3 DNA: TGCGCCAGCAGCCAAATGCAGGGTCGCCACGAGCAGTACTTC. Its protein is CASSQMQGRHEQYF.

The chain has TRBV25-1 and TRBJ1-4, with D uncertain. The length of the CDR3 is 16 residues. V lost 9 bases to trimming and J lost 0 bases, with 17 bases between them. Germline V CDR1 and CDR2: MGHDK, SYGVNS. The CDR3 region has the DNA TGTGCCAGTTCCTCGTACGCCTCGGCAACTAATGAAAAACTGTTTTTT. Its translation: CASSSYASATNEKLFF.

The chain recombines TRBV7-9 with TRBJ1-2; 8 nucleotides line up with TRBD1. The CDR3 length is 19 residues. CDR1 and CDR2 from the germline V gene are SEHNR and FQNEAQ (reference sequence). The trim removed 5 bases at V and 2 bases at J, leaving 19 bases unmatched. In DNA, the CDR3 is TGTGCCAGCAGCAACCAAGGTCTACAGGGGGGCCTGTCGAACTATGGCTACACCTTC. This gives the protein CASSNQGLQGGLSNYGYTF.

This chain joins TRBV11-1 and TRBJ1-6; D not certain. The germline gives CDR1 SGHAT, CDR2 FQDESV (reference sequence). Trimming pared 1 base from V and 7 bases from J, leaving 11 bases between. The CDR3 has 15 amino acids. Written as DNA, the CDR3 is TGTGCCAGCAGCTTAGGAAGAGGCCGGAATTCACCCCTCCACTTT. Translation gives CASSLGRGRNSPLHF.

Written as DNA, the CDR3 is TGTGCAAGTCGCTTAGGGCTCAGGGGGCAACACTCTGGGGCCAACGTCCTGACTTTC. Its translation: CASRLGLRGQHSGANVLTF. The chain carries TRBV12-2 and TRBJ2-6; the listed D gene, TRBD1, was not tested against the DNA. TRBV12-2 is a pseudogene. The CDR3 runs 19 residues.

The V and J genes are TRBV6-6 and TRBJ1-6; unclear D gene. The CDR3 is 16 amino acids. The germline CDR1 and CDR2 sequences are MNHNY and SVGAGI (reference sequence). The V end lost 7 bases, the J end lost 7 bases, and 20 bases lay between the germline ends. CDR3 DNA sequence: TGTGCCAGCAATGTCGACATGGGGTTACGCAATTCACCCCTCCACTTT. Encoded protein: CASNVDMGLRNSPLHF.

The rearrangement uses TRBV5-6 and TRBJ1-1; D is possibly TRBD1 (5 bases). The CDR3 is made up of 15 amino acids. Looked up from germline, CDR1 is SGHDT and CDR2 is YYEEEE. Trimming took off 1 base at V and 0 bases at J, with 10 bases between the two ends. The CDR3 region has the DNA TGTGCCAGCAGCTTGAATGGGGCCATGAACACTGAAGCTTTCTTT. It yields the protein CASSLNGAMNTEAFF.

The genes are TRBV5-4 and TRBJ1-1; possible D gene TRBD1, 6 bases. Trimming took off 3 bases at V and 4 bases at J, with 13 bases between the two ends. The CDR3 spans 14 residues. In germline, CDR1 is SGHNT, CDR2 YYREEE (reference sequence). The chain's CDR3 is CASSSLQGITEAFF. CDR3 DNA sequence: TGTGCCAGCAGCTCGCTACAGGGTATCACTGAAGCTTTCTTT.

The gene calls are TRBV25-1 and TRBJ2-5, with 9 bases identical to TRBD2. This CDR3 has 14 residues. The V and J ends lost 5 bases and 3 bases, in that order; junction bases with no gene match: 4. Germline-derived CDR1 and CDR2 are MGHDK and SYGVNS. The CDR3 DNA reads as TGTGCCAGCAGTTGGCGCGGGGGGGAAGAGACCCAGTACTTC. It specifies CASSWRGGEETQYF.

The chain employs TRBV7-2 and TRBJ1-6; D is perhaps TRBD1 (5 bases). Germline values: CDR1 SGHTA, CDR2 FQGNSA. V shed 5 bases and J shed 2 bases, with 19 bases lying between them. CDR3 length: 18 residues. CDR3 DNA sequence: TGTGCCAGCAGCCCTCAGGGCGGGCAGGGTCCCTATAATTCACCCCTCCACTTT. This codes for CASSPQGGQGPYNSPLHF.

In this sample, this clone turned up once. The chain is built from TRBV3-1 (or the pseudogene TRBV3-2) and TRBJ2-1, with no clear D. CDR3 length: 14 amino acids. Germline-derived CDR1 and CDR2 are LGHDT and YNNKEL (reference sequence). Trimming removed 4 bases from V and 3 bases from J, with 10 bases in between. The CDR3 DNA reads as TGTGCCAGCAGCCGGCAAGGGTACTACAATGAGCAGTTCTTC. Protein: CASSRQGYYNEQFF.

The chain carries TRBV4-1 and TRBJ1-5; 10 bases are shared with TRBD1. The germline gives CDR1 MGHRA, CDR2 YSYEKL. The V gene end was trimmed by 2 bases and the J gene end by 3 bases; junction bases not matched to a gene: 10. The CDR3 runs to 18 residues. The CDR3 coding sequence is TGCGCCAGCAGCCAAATGACAGGGGGCGTCACTCCCAATCAGCCCCAGCATTTT. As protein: CASSQMTGGVTPNQPQHF.

CDR3 in amino acids: CASSLAGEQFF. In DNA form, the CDR3 reads TGTGCCAGCAGCTTAGCGGGTGAGCAGTTCTTC. This chain uses TRBV7-6 with TRBJ2-1; D gene uncertain. Germline CDR1 SGHVS, CDR2 FNYEAQ. Deletions cut 0 bases from V and 9 bases from J, with 3 bases between. This CDR3 spans 11 amino acids.

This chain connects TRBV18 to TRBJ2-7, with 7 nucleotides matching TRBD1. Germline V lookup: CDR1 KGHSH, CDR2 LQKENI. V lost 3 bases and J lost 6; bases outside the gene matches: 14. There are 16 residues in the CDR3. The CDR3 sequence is CASSPPGQAPGGEQYF. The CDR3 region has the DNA TGTGCCAGCTCACCCCCTGGACAGGCCCCTGGTGGCGAGCAGTACTTC.

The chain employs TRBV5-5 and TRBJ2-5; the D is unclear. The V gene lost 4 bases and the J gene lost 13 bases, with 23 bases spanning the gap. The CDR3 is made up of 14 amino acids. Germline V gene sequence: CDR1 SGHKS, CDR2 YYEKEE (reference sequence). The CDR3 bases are TGTGCCAGCAGCCCCCTCACAAGAGACCCAGTATCGTACTTC. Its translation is CASSPLTRDPVSYF.

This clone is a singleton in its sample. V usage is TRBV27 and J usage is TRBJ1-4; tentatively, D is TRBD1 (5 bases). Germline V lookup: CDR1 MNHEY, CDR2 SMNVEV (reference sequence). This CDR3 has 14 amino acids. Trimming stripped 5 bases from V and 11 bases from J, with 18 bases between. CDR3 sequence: CASSTRVIGSKLFF. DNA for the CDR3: TGTGCCAGCAGTACCAGGGTAATTGGGTCGAAACTGTTTTTT.

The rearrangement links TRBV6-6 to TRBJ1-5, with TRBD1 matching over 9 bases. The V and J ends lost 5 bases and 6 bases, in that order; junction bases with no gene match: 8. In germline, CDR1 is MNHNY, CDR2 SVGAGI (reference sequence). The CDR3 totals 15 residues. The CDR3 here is CASSLSGTGSQPQHF. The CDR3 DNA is TGTGCCAGCAGTCTGTCCGGGACAGGGAGTCAGCCCCAGCATTTT.

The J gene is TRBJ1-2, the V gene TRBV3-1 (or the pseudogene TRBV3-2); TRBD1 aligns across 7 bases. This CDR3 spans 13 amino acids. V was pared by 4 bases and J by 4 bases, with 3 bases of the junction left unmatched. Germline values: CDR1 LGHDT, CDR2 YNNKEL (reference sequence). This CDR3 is CASSPDRIYGYTF. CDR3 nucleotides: TGTGCCAGCAGCCCGGACAGGATCTATGGCTACACCTTC.

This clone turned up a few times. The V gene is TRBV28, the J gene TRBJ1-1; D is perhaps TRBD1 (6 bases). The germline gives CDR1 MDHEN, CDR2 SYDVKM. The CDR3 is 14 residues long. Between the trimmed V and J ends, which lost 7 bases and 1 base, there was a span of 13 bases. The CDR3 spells CASTRDNGNTEAFF. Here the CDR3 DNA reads TGTGCCAGCACCCGGGACAACGGGAACACTGAAGCTTTCTTT.

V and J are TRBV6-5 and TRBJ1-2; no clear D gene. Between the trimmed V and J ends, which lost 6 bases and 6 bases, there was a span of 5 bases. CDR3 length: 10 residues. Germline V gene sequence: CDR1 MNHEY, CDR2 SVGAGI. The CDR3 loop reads CASRNNGYTF. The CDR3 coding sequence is TGTGCCAGCAGGAACAATGGCTACACCTTC.